The following is a TCR beta chain sequence with its context. Relative to the germline gene, one junction end is altered; a read error may explain this. This CDR3 has 14 residues. Germline CDR1 is MNHNS and CDR2 is SASEGT. The record originates from a study of CD4 and CD8 cells across lung adenocarcinoma regions. Localized lung adenocarcinoma, a non-small cell lung cancer, affected the donors. TCRdb itself ran the PCR reads through MiXCR, one entry per CDR3 protein. The sample yields about 9,200 distinct CDR3 sequences, roughly 51% seen once. The sample consisted of CD8+ T cells from the margin of a lung tumor. The chain links TRBV6-1 to TRBJ2-5; 9 bases fit TRBD2. This clonotype was sampled from a male donor with lung adenocarcinoma. The CD4 and CD8 labels of this study may be unreliable. For the CDR3, the DNA is TGTGCGGCGGGAGGGGGCCCGGACCAAGGGGCCCTGTTTTTC. Protein product: CAAGGGPDQGALFF.